This T cell receptor (beta chain) was sequenced in a study of cytomegalovirus exposure and HLA in healthy donors. This clone has a handful of counts. V dropped 1 base and J dropped 0; count of bases not matched to a gene: 6. CDR3 length: 18 amino acids. Germline assignment: CDR1 MGHRA and CDR2 YSYEKL. PCR employed 60 Vbeta and 13 Jbeta primers. TCRdb's table, derived via immunoSEQ multiplex PCR, lists solely in-frame clones and lacks some. The sample consists of over 100,000 clones, approximately 60% of them appearing once. The TCR originated in a woman aged 25 to 39 in good health and CMV-seronegative. The chain uses TRBV4-1 and TRBJ2-3, with TRBD2 matching 11 bases. The sample taken for sequencing was PBMCs. The CDR3 region has the DNA TGCGCCAGCAGCCAAGGCAGACTAGCGGGACTAAGCACAGATACGCAGTATTTT. Its protein is CASSQGRLAGLSTDTQYF.